This TCR beta chain came from a study of T cells expressing NK-cell markers. There are 16 residues in the CDR3. TCRdb reprocessed the 5' RACE reads; each CDR3 protein has one entry and no DNA is given. Found here are 200,000 to 300,000 distinct CDR3 sequences; the top ten clones hold around 0.4%. A note on this clonotype: The antigen is not known.

Study-wide points: Dominant NKG2C+ clonotype frequencies of roughly 1.0-8% of CD8+ T cells were measured in five or six donors.

Sequences were obtained from blood T cells: a sorted CD56 or NKG2C T cell subset, CD4+ or CD8+ T cells, or bulk PBMC T cells (not recorded which). The chain joins TRBV12-3 or TRBV12-4 to TRBJ1-5. This receptor was taken from a man aged 18 to 29 in good health. The CDR3 loop reads CASTLPWAGHNQPQHF.